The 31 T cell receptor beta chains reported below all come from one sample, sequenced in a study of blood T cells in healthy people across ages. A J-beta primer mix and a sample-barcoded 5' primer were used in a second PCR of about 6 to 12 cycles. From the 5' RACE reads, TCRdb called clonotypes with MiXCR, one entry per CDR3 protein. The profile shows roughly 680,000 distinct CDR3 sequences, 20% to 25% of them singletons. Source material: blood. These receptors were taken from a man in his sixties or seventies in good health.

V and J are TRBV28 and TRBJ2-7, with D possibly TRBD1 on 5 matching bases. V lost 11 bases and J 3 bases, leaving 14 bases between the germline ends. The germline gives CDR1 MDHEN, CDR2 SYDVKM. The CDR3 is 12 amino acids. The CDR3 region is CAHNRISYEQYF. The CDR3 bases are TGTGCCCATAACAGGATAAGCTACGAGCAGTACTTC.

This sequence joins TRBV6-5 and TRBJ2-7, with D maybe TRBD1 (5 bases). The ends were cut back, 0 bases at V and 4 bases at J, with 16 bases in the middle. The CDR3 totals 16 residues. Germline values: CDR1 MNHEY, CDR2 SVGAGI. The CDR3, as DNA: TGTGCCAGCAGTTACTCGGGTTTTGAAGGGGCTTACGAGCAGTACTTC. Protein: CASSYSGFEGAYEQYF.

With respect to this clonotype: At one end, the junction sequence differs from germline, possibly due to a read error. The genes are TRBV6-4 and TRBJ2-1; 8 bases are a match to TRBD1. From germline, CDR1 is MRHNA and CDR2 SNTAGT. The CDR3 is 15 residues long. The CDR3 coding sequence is TGTACCAGCAGCGCCGGGACAGGACGATACAATGAGCAGTTCTTC. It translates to CTSSAGTGRYNEQFF.

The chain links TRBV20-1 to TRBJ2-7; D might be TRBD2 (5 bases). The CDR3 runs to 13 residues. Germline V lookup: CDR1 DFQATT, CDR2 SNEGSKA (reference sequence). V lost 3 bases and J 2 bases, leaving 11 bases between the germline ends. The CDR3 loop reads CSASQAEPYEQYF. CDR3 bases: TGCAGTGCTAGTCAAGCGGAGCCCTACGAGCAGTACTTC.

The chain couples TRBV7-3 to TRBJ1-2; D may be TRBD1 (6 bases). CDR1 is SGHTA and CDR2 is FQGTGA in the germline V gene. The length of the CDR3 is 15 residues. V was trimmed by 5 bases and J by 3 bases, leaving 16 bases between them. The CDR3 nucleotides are TGTGCCAGCAGCCCACACAGGGAGTCTGACTATGGCTACACCTTC. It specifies CASSPHRESDYGYTF.

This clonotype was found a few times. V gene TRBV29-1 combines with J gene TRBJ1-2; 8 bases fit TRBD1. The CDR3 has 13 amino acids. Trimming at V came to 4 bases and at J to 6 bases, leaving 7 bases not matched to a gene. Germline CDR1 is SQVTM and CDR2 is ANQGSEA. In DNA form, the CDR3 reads TGCAGCGTTGCCCTCCAACAGGGGGATGGCTACACCTTC. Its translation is CSVALQQGDGYTF. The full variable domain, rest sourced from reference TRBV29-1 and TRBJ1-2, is SAVISQKPSRDICQRGTSLTIQCQVDSQVTMMFWYRQQPGQSLTLIATANQGSEATYESGFVIDKFPISRPNLTFSTLTVSNMSPEDSSIYLCSVALQQGDGYTFGSGTRLTVV.

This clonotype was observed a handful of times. The CDR3, as DNA: TGTGCCAGCAGTTCCCTAAGCGATGAGCAGTTCTTC. As protein: CASSSLSDEQFF. V usage is TRBV27 and J usage is TRBJ2-1; D is unclear. Germline assignment: CDR1 MNHEY and CDR2 SMNVEV (reference sequence). The V and J ends lost 4 bases and 8 bases respectively, with 9 bases between them. The CDR3 is made up of 12 amino acids.

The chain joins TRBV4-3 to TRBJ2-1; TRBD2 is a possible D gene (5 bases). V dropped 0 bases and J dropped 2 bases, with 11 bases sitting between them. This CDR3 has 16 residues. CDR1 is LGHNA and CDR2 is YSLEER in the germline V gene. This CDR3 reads CASSQEAERAYNEQFF. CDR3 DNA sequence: TGCGCCAGCAGCCAAGAGGCGGAGAGGGCCTACAATGAGCAGTTCTTC.

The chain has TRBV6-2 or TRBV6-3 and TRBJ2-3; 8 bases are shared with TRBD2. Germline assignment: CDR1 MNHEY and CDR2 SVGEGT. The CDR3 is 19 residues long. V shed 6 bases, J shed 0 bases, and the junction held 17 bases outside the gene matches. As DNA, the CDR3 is TGTGCCAGCAGCCCCCTGGGGGTAGCGGGAATCCCTAGCACAGATACGCAGTATTTT. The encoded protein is CASSPLGVAGIPSTDTQYF.

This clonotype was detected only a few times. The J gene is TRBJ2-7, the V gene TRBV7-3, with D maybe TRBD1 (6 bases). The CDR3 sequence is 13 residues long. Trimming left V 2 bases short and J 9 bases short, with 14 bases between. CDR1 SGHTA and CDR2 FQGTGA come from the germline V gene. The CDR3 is CASSLQAGAGQYF. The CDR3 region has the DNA TGTGCCAGCAGCTTACAGGCAGGGGCCGGGCAGTACTTC.

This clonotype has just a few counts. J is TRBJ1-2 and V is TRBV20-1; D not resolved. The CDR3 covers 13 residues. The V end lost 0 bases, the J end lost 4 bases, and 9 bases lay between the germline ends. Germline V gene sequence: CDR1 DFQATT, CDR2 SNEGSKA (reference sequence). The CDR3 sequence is CSARDLAAYGYTF. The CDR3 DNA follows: TGCAGTGCTAGAGATCTGGCAGCCTATGGCTACACCTTC.

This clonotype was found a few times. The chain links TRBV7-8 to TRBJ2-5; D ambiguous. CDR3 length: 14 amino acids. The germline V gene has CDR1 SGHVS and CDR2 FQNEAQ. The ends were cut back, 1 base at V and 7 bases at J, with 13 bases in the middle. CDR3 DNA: TGTGCCAGCAGCTTAGGGGGTGATATGGGGACCCAGTACTTC. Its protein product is CASSLGGDMGTQYF.

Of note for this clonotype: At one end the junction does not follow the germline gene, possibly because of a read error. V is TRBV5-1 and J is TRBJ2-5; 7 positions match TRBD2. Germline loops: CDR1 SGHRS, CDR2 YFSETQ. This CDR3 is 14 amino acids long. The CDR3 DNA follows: TGCGCCAGCAGCCCCAGCGGGGTTTCGGAGACTCAGTACTTC. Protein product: CASSPSGVSETQYF.

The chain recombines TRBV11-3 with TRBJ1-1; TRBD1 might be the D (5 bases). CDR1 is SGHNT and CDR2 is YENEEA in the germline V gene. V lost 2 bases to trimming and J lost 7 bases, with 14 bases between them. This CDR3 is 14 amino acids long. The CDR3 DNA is TGTGCCAGCAGCTTATCGGGACCGGGAGGTGAAGCTTTCTTT. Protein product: CASSLSGPGGEAFF. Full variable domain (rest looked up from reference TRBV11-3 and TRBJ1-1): EAGVVQSPRYKIIEKKQPVAFWCNPISGHNTLYWYLQNLGQGPELLIRYENEEAVDDSQLPKDRFSAERLKGVDSTLKIQPAELGDSAVYLCASSLSGPGGEAFFGQGTRLTVV.

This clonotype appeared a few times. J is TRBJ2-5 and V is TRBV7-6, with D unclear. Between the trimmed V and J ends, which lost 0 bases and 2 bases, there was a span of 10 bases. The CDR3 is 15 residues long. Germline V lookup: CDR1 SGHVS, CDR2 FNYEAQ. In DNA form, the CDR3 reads TGTGCCAGCAGCTTAGCGCTGGCAGTACAAGAGACCCAGTACTTC. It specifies CASSLALAVQETQYF.

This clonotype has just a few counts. CDR3 residues: CASSLPPALGVARNEQFF. The CDR3 coding sequence is TGTGCCAGCAGCTTGCCTCCCGCGCTAGGGGTTGCTAGAAATGAGCAGTTCTTC. The genes are TRBV5-4 and TRBJ2-5, with D possibly being TRBD1 (5 bases). The J call may be incorrect, as the DNA end agrees better with TRBJ2-1. The CDR3 has 18 residues. Germline V gene data show CDR1 as SGHNT and CDR2 as YYREEE (reference sequence).

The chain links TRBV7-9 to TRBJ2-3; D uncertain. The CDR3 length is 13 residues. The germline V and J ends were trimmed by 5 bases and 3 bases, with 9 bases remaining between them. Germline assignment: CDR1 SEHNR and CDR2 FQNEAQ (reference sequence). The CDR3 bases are TGTGCCAGCAGCGCGGAACGAACAGATACGCAGTATTTT. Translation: CASSAERTDTQYF.

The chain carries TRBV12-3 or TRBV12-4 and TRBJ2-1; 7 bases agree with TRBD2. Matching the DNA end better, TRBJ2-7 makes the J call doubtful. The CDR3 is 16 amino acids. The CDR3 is CASSLGLAGAQYEQYF. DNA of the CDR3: TGTGCCAGCAGTTTGGGACTGGCGGGAGCGCAGTACGAGCAGTACTTC.

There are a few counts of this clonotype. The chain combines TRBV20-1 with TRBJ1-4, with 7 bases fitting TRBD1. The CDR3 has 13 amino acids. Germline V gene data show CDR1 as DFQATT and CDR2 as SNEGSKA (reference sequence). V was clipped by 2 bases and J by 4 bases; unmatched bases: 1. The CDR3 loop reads CSARQGVNEKLFF. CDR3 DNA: TGCAGTGCTAGACAGGGGGTTAATGAAAAACTGTTTTTT.

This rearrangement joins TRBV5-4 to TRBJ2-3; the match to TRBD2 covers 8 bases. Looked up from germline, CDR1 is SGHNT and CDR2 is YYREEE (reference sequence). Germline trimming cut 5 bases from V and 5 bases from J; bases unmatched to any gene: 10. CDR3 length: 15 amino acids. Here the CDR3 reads CASSHQAGAGDTQYF. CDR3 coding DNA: TGTGCCAGCAGTCACCAAGCGGGAGCTGGAGATACGCAGTATTTT.

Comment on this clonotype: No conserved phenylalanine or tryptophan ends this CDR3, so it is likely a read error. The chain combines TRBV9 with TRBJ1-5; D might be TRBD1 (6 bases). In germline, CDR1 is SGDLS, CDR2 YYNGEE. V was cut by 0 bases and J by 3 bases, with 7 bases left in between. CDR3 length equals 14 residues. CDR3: CASSVGDTNQPQHS. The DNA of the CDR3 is TGTGCCAGCAGCGTAGGGGACACCAATCAGCCCCAGCATTCT.

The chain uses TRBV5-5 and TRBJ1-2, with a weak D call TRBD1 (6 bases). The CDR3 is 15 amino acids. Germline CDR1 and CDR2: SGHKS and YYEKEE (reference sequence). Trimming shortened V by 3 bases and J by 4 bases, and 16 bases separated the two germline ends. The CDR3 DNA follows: TGTGCCAGCAGCTGGGAGTGGGGGCAGGGCTATGGCTACACCTTC. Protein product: CASSWEWGQGYGYTF. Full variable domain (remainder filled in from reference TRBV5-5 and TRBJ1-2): DAGVTQSPTHLIKTRGQQVTLRCSPISGHKSVSWYQQVLGQGPQFIFQYYEKEERGRGNFPDRFSARQFPNYSSELNVNALLLGDSALYLCASSWEWGQGYGYTFGSGTRLTVV.

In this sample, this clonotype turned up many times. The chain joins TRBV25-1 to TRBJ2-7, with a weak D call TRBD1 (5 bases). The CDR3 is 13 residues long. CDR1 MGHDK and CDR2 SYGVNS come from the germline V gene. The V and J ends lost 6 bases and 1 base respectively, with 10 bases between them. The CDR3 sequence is CASSADSSYEQYF. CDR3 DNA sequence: TGTGCCAGCAGCGCTGACAGTTCCTACGAGCAGTACTTC.

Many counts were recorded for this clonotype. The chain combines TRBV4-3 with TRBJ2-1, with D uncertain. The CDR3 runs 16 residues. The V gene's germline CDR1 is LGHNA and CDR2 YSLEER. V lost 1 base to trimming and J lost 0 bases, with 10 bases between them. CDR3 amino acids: CASSQGYLYSYNEQFF. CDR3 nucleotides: TGCGCCAGCAGCCAAGGGTACTTATACTCCTACAATGAGCAGTTCTTC.

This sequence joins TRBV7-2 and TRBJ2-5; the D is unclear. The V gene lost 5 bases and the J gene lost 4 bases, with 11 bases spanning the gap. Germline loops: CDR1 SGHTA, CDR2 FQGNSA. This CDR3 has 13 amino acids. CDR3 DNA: TGTGCCAGCAGCCGCCAGGAACGAGAGACCCAGTACTTC. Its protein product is CASSRQERETQYF.

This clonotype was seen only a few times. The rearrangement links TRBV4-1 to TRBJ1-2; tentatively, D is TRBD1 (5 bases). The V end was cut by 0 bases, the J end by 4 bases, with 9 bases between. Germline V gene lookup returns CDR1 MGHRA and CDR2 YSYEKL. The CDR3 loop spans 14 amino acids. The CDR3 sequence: CASSQDGAGYGYTF. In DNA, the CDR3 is TGCGCCAGCAGCCAAGATGGGGCGGGCTATGGCTACACCTTC.

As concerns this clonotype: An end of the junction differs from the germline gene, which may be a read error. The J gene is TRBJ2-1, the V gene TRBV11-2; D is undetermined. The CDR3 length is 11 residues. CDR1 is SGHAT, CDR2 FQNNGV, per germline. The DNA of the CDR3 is TGTGCCAGCAGCTTAGGGGGATTAGGTTCGTTC. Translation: CASSLGGLGSF.

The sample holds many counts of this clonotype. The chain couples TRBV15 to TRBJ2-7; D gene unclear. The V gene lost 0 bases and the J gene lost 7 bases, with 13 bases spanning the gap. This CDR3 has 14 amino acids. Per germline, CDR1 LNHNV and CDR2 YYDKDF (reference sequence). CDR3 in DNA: TGTGCCACCAGCAGAGATCGTGCGGTGGCGGAGCAGTACTTC. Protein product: CATSRDRAVAEQYF.

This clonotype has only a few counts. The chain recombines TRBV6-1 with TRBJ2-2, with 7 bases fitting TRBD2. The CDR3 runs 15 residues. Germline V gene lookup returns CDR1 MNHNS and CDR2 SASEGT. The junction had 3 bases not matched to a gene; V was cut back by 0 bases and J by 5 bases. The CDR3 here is CASSEAPGGTGELFF. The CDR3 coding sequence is TGTGCCAGCAGTGAAGCCCCCGGGGGGACCGGGGAGCTGTTTTTT.

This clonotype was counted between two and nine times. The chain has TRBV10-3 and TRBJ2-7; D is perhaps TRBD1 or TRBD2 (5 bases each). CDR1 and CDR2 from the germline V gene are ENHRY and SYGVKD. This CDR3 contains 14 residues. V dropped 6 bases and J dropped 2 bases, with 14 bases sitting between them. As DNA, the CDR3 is TGTGCCATCAGGGGGACCACCCAAACCTACGAGCAGTACTTC. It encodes CAIRGTTQTYEQYF.

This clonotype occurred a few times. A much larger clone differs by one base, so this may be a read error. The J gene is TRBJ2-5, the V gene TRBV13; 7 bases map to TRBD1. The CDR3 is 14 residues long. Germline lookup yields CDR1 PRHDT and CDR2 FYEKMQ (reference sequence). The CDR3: CASSLRGGQEAQYF. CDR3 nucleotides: TGTGCCAGCAGCTTACGAGGGGGCCAAGAGGCCCAGTACTTC. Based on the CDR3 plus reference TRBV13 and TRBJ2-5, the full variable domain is AAGVIQSPRHLIKEKRETATLKCYPIPRHDTVYWYQQGPGQDPQFLISFYEKMQSDKGSIPDRFSAQQFSDYHSELNMSSLELGDSALYFCASSLRGGQEAQYFGPGTRLLVL.